The 23 T cell receptor beta chains listed next were all sequenced from one sample in a study of T cell responses to AZD1222 COVID-19 vaccine. Clones were sequenced by immunoSEQ multiplex PCR, and TCRdb holds only the in-frame ones, with some missing. The sample shows more than 150,000 clones, about 90% of them seen only once. The sample here was peripheral blood, taken 28 days after the second AZD1222 dose. The receptors derive from an adult who received the AZD1222 COVID-19 vaccine.

The genes are TRBV18 and TRBJ1-3; perhaps TRBD1 as D (5 bases). Germline lookup yields CDR1 KGHSH and CDR2 LQKENI. This CDR3 is 17 amino acids long. Trimming shortened V by 2 bases and J by 4 bases, and 18 bases separated the two germline ends. CDR3 protein: CASSPISLAGTGNTIYF. CDR3 nucleotide sequence: TGTGCCAGCTCACCAATCTCCCTGGCAGGGACGGGAAACACCATATATTTT.

V is TRBV27 and J is TRBJ2-1; TRBD2 is a possible D gene (6 bases). Trimming took off 4 bases at V and 12 bases at J, with 22 bases between the two ends. Germline CDR1 MNHEY, CDR2 SMNVEV (reference sequence). CDR3 size: 15 residues. This CDR3 is CASSSLDWGERVQFF. The CDR3 bases are TGTGCCAGCAGTTCCTTGGACTGGGGGGAGCGTGTGCAGTTCTTC.

This rearrangement joins TRBV18 to TRBJ2-2, with D uncertain. Trimming pared 2 bases from V and 1 base from J, leaving 8 bases between. This CDR3 is 15 amino acids long. Germline lookup yields CDR1 KGHSH and CDR2 LQKENI. As DNA, the CDR3 is TGTGCCAGCTCACCAATCGAGGAGAACACCGGGGAGCTGTTTTTT. Its protein product is CASSPIEENTGELFF.

This sequence joins TRBV19 and TRBJ1-5, with D unclear. In germline, CDR1 is LNHDA, CDR2 SQIVND (reference sequence). The CDR3 is made up of 14 amino acids. The V and J ends lost 3 bases and 6 bases respectively, with 12 bases between them. For the CDR3, the DNA is TGTGCCAGTAGTATGGGTCACCCCTCTCAGCCCCAGCATTTT. It specifies CASSMGHPSQPQHF.

V gene TRBV18 combines with J gene TRBJ2-1; 13 bases match TRBD2. The CDR3 sequence is 17 residues long. CDR1 and CDR2 from the germline V gene are KGHSH and LQKENI. The V gene end was trimmed by 4 bases and the J gene end by 10 bases; junction bases not matched to a gene: 13. The CDR3 sequence: CASSLISLAGGPGEQFF. In nucleotides, the CDR3 is TGTGCCAGCTCACTAATTTCACTAGCGGGAGGGCCTGGAGAGCAGTTCTTC.

The chain combines TRBV7-2 with TRBJ2-1, with 9 bases matching TRBD2. The junction had 13 bases not matched to a gene; V was cut back by 5 bases and J by 8 bases. The CDR3 length is 16 residues. Germline V gives CDR1 SGHTA, CDR2 FQGNSA. The CDR3 nucleotides are TGTGCCAGCAGCCTGAATCGGCTAGCGGGGAGCTATGAGCAGTTCTTC. This translates into CASSLNRLAGSYEQFF.

The CDR3 here is CASSVGGINEQFF. Here the CDR3 DNA reads TGTGCCAGCAGCGTAGGCGGGATCAATGAGCAGTTCTTC. The genes are TRBV9 and TRBJ2-1, with D maybe TRBD2 (6 bases). The CDR3 spans 13 residues. Germline values: CDR1 SGDLS, CDR2 YYNGEE. V lost 0 bases, J lost 6 bases, and 7 bases lay in between.

V is TRBV5-4 and J is TRBJ1-1; 10 bases line up with TRBD1. V gave up 3 bases and J gave up 3 bases; unmatched junction bases: 5. The CDR3 has 15 amino acids. From germline, CDR1 is SGHNT and CDR2 YYREEE (reference sequence). CDR3 coding DNA: TGTGCCAGCAGCTCAACCGGGACAGGGGACACTGAAGCTTTCTTT. Its protein product is CASSSTGTGDTEAFF. Full variable domain (rest looked up from reference TRBV5-4 and TRBJ1-1): ETGVTQSPTHLIKTRGQQVTLRCSSQSGHNTVSWYQQALGQGPQFIFQYYREEENGRGNFPPRFSGLQFPNYSSELNVNALELDDSALYLCASSSTGTGDTEAFFGQGTRLTVV.

The CDR3: CASSLENPGQEAFF. For the CDR3, the DNA is TGTGCCAGCAGCTTAGAAAACCCGGGACAGGAAGCTTTCTTT. The chain employs TRBV7-9 and TRBJ1-1; TRBD1 matches at 7 bases. Germline V gene lookup returns CDR1 SEHNR and CDR2 FQNEAQ (reference sequence). The V segment lost 1 base and the J segment 8 bases; nucleotides outside the gene matches: 7. The CDR3 contains 14 residues.

The chain is built from TRBV7-8 and TRBJ1-3; D is unresolved. This CDR3 is built from 15 residues. V was clipped by 1 base and J by 1 base, with 8 bases between them. Germline V lookup: CDR1 SGHVS, CDR2 FQNEAQ. This CDR3 is CASSLEGQSGNTIYF. In nucleotides, the CDR3 is TGTGCCAGCAGCTTAGAGGGCCAGTCTGGAAACACCATATATTTT.

This clone was seen once. The V and J genes are TRBV5-5 and TRBJ1-2, with D possibly matching TRBD1 (6 bases). This CDR3 comprises 13 residues. Germline lookup yields CDR1 SGHKS and CDR2 YYEKEE (reference sequence). Trimming took off 5 bases at V and 4 bases at J, with 12 bases between the two ends. The CDR3 protein is CASSPGQTYGYTF. The DNA of the CDR3 is TGTGCCAGCAGTCCTGGACAGACCTATGGCTACACCTTC.

This rearrangement joins TRBV30 to TRBJ2-1, with TRBD2 as a possible D gene (7 bases). CDR1 is GTSNPN, CDR2 SVGIG, per germline (reference sequence). Between the trimmed V and J ends, which lost 3 bases and 8 bases, there was a span of 11 bases. This CDR3 contains 12 residues. The CDR3 DNA is TGTGCCTGGAGCGGGGGGCATGATGAGCAGTTCTTC. The encoded protein is CAWSGGHDEQFF.

The chain uses TRBV5-1 and TRBJ1-5, with TRBD1 as a possible D gene (6 bases). CDR1 SGHRS and CDR2 YFSETQ come from the germline V gene. V was trimmed by 4 bases and J by 2 bases, leaving 10 bases between them. The CDR3 is 14 residues long. CDR3: CASSPGGGNQPQHF. The CDR3 DNA reads as TGCGCCAGCAGCCCCGGGGGCGGCAATCAGCCCCAGCATTTT.

The V and J genes are TRBV5-4 and TRBJ2-5; the D gene is possibly TRBD2 (6 bases). This CDR3 spans 15 amino acids. Germline V gene data show CDR1 as SGHNT and CDR2 as YYREEE (reference sequence). The V end lost 0 bases, the J end lost 5 bases, and 14 bases lay between the germline ends. This CDR3 is CASSLDQGGGETQYF. The CDR3 coding sequence is TGTGCCAGCAGCTTGGACCAGGGAGGTGGGGAGACCCAGTACTTC.

The chain joins TRBV9 to TRBJ2-5; D may be TRBD2 (7 bases). V shed 0 bases and J shed 1 base, with 10 bases lying between them. Germline V gene data show CDR1 as SGDLS and CDR2 as YYNGEE. The CDR3 has 15 amino acids. This CDR3 is CASSVVGGAQETQYF. CDR3 bases: TGTGCCAGCAGCGTAGTAGGGGGGGCCCAAGAGACCCAGTACTTC.

V gene TRBV29-1 combines with J gene TRBJ2-7; 8 nucleotides align to TRBD2. The CDR3 totals 14 residues. The V gene end was trimmed by 5 bases and the J gene end by 4 bases; junction bases not matched to a gene: 10. In germline, CDR1 is SQVTM, CDR2 ANQGSEA. The CDR3 DNA reads TGCAGCGTTCCCGGCGGGGGGCTCGGGTACGAGCAGTACTTC. Translating gives CSVPGGGLGYEQYF.

The gene calls are TRBV28 and TRBJ1-3; D perhaps matches TRBD1 (5 bases). CDR1 is MDHEN, CDR2 SYDVKM, per germline. This CDR3 contains 16 residues. The V end was cut by 2 bases, the J end by 5 bases, with 16 bases between. CDR3 in DNA: TGTGCCAGCAGTTTAGGCTTGACGGGACCGAGAAACACCATATATTTT. It is translated as CASSLGLTGPRNTIYF.

V is TRBV6-1 and J is TRBJ1-1, with no clear D. Trimming removed 2 bases from V and 10 bases from J, with 8 bases in between. This CDR3 has 11 amino acids. Germline CDR1 and CDR2: MNHNS and SASEGT. The CDR3 DNA reads as TGTGCCAGCAGTGAAACGGGCGGAGCTTTCTTT. Protein sequence: CASSETGGAFF.

V is TRBV11-2 and J is TRBJ1-1, with 9 positions matching TRBD1. The CDR3 extends over 15 amino acids. V gave up 5 bases and J gave up 3 bases; unmatched junction bases: 7. CDR1 SGHAT and CDR2 FQNNGV come from the germline V gene. The CDR3, as DNA: TGTGCCAGCAGCCCATTGGACAGGGGCTACACTGAAGCTTTCTTT. This codes for CASSPLDRGYTEAFF.

The chain recombines TRBV30 with TRBJ1-5; D gene ambiguous. The CDR3 extends over 12 amino acids. Germline assignment: CDR1 GTSNPN and CDR2 SVGIG (reference sequence). Trimming left V 1 base short and J 1 base short, with 2 bases between. The CDR3 region has the DNA TGTGCCTGGAGTGGGAGCAATCAGCCCCAGCATTTT. It encodes CAWSGSNQPQHF.

The V gene is TRBV19, the J gene TRBJ2-3; 10 bases agree with TRBD2. V shed 7 bases, J shed 5 bases, and the junction held 18 bases outside the gene matches. This CDR3 is 18 amino acids long. Germline V gene data show CDR1 as LNHDA and CDR2 as SQIVND (reference sequence). CDR3 in amino acids: CASTTAAGGPPPGDTQYF. The DNA of the CDR3 is TGTGCCAGTACCACAGCAGCGGGAGGGCCCCCCCCCGGAGATACGCAGTATTTT.

The genes are TRBV19 and TRBJ1-5, with D maybe TRBD1 (5 bases). CDR3 length equals 14 residues. CDR1 is LNHDA, CDR2 SQIVND, per germline (reference sequence). The ends were cut back, 1 base at V and 10 bases at J, with 14 bases in the middle. The CDR3 sequence: CASSIGEGVVPQHF. The CDR3 DNA follows: TGTGCCAGTAGTATAGGCGAAGGGGTCGTACCCCAGCATTTT.

V and J are TRBV27 and TRBJ1-5; 10 nucleotides line up with TRBD1. Germline trimming cut 3 bases from V and 2 bases from J; bases unmatched to any gene: 1. Germline-derived CDR1 and CDR2 are MNHEY and SMNVEV (reference sequence). This CDR3 has 15 amino acids. The chain's CDR3 is CASSFGQGGNQPQHF. The DNA for the CDR3 is TGTGCCAGCAGTTTCGGACAGGGGGGCAATCAGCCCCAGCATTTT.